The 4 T cell receptor beta chains below all came from one sample that was sequenced in a study of PD-1 blockade in classical Hodgkin lymphoma. TCRdb's table, derived via immunoSEQ multiplex PCR, lists solely in-frame clones and lacks some. Of 40,000 to 50,000 clones in the sample, 76% were seen once. Each and every patient relapsed after autologous stem cell transplantation, and patients got differing brentuximab vedotin exposure. The sequences come from peripheral blood mononuclear cells (PBMCs), collected at baseline. The origin of the receptors is a human donor with classical Hodgkin lymphoma.

The rearrangement uses TRBV6-1 and TRBJ1-1; tentative D call: TRBD1 (6 bases). This CDR3 has 17 amino acids. V was cut by 4 bases and J by 4 bases, with 22 bases left in between. Germline V gene sequence: CDR1 MNHNS, CDR2 SASEGT. CDR3 nucleotides: TGTGCCAGCAGTGTGACTCTGACAGGAATCAAGGGCACTGAAGCTTTCTTT. Translated, it gives CASSVTLTGIKGTEAFF.

The genes are TRBV28 and TRBJ1-1; 9 nucleotides match TRBD1. Germline CDR1 is MDHEN and CDR2 is SYDVKM. V trimming: 3 bases; J trimming: 11 bases; junction bases outside the gene matches: 16. This CDR3 contains 16 residues. CDR3 DNA: TGTGCCAGCAGTTTCGCCGAAAGGACAGGGGTAGTCGGGGCTTTCTTT. As protein: CASSFAERTGVVGAFF.

The chain is built from TRBV2 and TRBJ2-5; a weak D match, TRBD2 (5 bases). Germline V CDR1 and CDR2: SNHLY, FYNNEI. Trimming left V 4 bases short and J 2 bases short, with 14 bases between. The CDR3 contains 15 residues. CDR3: CASSASLALQETQYF. Here the CDR3 DNA reads TGTGCCAGCAGTGCGTCCCTAGCTTTACAAGAGACCCAGTACTTC.

This clone was counted once. This chain connects TRBV7-3 to TRBJ1-5; tentative D call: TRBD1 (6 bases). Germline-derived CDR1 and CDR2 are SGHTA and FQGTGA. CDR3 length equals 15 residues. V was shortened by 5 bases and J by 5 bases, with 16 bases between the two germline ends. The CDR3 here is CASSPQQGGDQPQHF. The CDR3 nucleotides are TGTGCCAGCAGCCCTCAACAGGGAGGGGATCAGCCCCAGCATTTT.